Listed below are T cell receptor beta chains from one sample, sequenced in a study of T cell clusters in autoimmune cytopenias. TCRdb reprocessed the multiplex PCR reads, with one entry per CDR3 protein and no DNA. The record lists several thousand distinct CDR3 sequences, of which the ten most abundant hold approximately 57%. The sample was also linked to a second study, of T cell repertoires in aging, cancer and after chemotherapy.

Specimen: peripheral blood. The receptor source for this set is a human donor in good health. Both conserved end residues are part of each CDR3. Size is omitted from some rows. Given values are once, few, many or a class for expanded clones.

j_gene,len,abundance,v_gene,CDR3aa
TRBJ1-2,16,.,TRBV4-2,CASSPDVQGDYYGYTF
TRBJ2-3,17,.,TRBV18,CASSISSGRLLGDTQYF
TRBJ2-5,14,.,TRBV11-1,CASSFSAGAETQYF
TRBJ2-7,15,.,TRBV6-6,CASSYSFSGSYEQYF
TRBJ2-7,14,.,TRBV11-1,CASSLAGGEHEQYF
TRBJ2-1,13,.,TRBV18,CASSPPRGNEQFF
TRBJ2-1,15,medium-sized,TRBV19,CASSTNLGLYNEQFF
TRBJ1-2,15,.,TRBV5-5,CASSILPGTDYGYTF
TRBJ2-2,16,.,TRBV6-5,CASSYSRGQGTGELFF
TRBJ2-7,17,.,TRBV6-6,CASSWFQGGSQSYEQYF
TRBJ2-7,12,.,TRBV7-9,CASSLGVGEQYF
TRBJ2-2,14,.,TRBV12-3/TRBV12-4,CASDNRESDGELFF
TRBJ1-1,12,.,TRBV19,CASTPGTAEAFF
TRBJ2-1,14,.,TRBV12-3/TRBV12-4,CASRTSGDYNEQFF